This entry lists 3 T cell receptor beta chains sequenced from one sample in a study of T cells in Graves' hyperthyroidism and ophthalmopathy. From RNA transcripts, TCR beta CDR3 regions were amplified. The study used the HTBI primer set for a first-round RT-PCR of the TCR CDR3. TCRdb analysed the multiplex PCR reads with MiXCR anew, one entry per CDR3 protein. The sample shows 250,000 to 300,000 distinct CDR3 sequences, approximately 19% of them seen only once. Sequenced sample: blood. These receptors all stem from a man in his fifties with Graves' ophthalmopathy.

This clonotype was seen many times. The chain couples TRBV20-1 to TRBJ2-7; D is ambiguous. Germline values: CDR1 DFQATT, CDR2 SNEGSKA (reference sequence). The length of the CDR3 is 15 residues. V lost 1 base and J lost 1, with 14 bases in between. The CDR3 DNA follows: TGCAGTGCTAGAGTCGGGTTAGCCAGGTCCTACGAGCAGTACTTC. This encodes CSARVGLARSYEQYF.

V usage is TRBV5-1 and J usage is TRBJ2-3; D not resolved. The CDR3 is 15 amino acids. The V and J ends lost 0 bases and 2 bases respectively, with 10 bases between them. Germline V gene sequence: CDR1 SGHRS, CDR2 YFSETQ. For the CDR3, the DNA is TGCGCCAGCAGCTTGGGTCCCAGCTACACAGATACGCAGTATTTT. Translating gives CASSLGPSYTDTQYF.

In this sample, this clonotype turned up many times. The J gene is TRBJ2-1, the V gene TRBV20-1, with D tentatively TRBD2 (6 bases). V lost 6 bases and J 0 bases, leaving 12 bases between the germline ends. This CDR3 is 14 amino acids long. CDR1 is DFQATT, CDR2 SNEGSKA, per germline (reference sequence). The CDR3 loop is CSAVAVNSYNEQFF. DNA of the CDR3: TGCAGTGCCGTAGCGGTCAACTCCTACAATGAGCAGTTCTTC.